This paragraph covers one TCR beta chain sequence. The antigen is undetermined. The data are from a study of memory CD4+ T cells and cytomegalovirus serostatus. CDR3 length: 13 amino acids. Trimming left V 5 bases short and J 10 bases short, with 14 bases between. In germline, CDR1 is SGHNT, CDR2 YENEEA. Single viable CD3+CD4+CD8-CD45RO+ cells were sorted as the memory CD4+ T cells. Serostatus was set by detecting CMV pp150, pp28, p38, p52 IgG. Study-level findings and limits: CD4+ memory repertoires contained about 40% of the 164 reported CMV TCRbeta sequences.

Produced via immunoSEQ multiplex PCR; TCRdb's table is partial and in-frame only. The sample includes some 46,000 clones, roughly 83% of them seen just once. The clonotype comes from an adult in good health and CMV-seronegative. The sequencing input was memory CD4+ T cells from blood. The J gene is TRBJ1-4, the V gene TRBV11-3; D is undetermined. This CDR3 reads CASSPPGPTKLFF. CDR3 nucleotides: TGTGCCAGCAGCCCGCCCGGACCAACAAAACTGTTTTTT.